This T cell receptor (beta chain) was observed in a study of identical twins. Unique molecular identifiers were present on the cDNA, and a universal primer site came from template switching. MiXCR was run by TCRdb on the 5' RACE reads, yielding one entry per CDR3 protein. This table has fewer than 550,000 distinct CDR3 sequences, around 15% appearing once. This clonotype was observed a few times. Trimming pared 3 bases from V and 8 bases from J, leaving 11 bases between. Germline V gene sequence: CDR1 SGHVS, CDR2 FQNEAQ. The CDR3 is 13 amino acids. These same records also appear under a second study, on yellow fever vaccine responses in identical twins. This second study notes: After vaccination, twins' T cell response reportedly seemed partly convergent, partly personalized.

Sequencing used CD4+ T cells sorted from blood. The sequence derives from a woman between 18 and 30 years old in good health. The chain has TRBV7-8 and TRBJ2-1; maybe TRBD2 (6 bases). In DNA, the CDR3 is TGTGCCAGCAGCTTGGGACTTTTGGATGAGCAGTTCTTC. Amino acid sequence: CASSLGLLDEQFF.